These 8 T cell receptor beta chains were sequenced from one sample in a study of cytomegalovirus exposure and HLA in healthy donors. Vbeta (60) and Jbeta (13) primers were used in the PCR. The table came from immunoSEQ multiplex PCR; TCRdb's copy has only in-frame clones and leaves some out. The sample lists some 130,000 clones; approximately 83% were seen once. The sequenced material came from PBMCs. These receptors were taken from a man aged 35 to 55 in good health and CMV-seronegative.

The CDR3 DNA reads TGTGCCAGCAGCCGTCCCCCCAATGAGCAGTTCTTC. Translated: CASSRPPNEQFF. The V gene is TRBV7-9, the J gene TRBJ2-1; D is ambiguous. The V end was cut by 5 bases, the J end by 6 bases, with 8 bases between. Germline CDR1 reads SEHNR; CDR2 reads FQNEAQ (reference sequence). This CDR3 comprises 12 residues.

CDR3 coding DNA: TGTGCCAGCAGCTTAGTTGGTGGAGGGATCGAGCAGTACTTC. It codes for CASSLVGGGIEQYF. This rearrangement joins TRBV7-2 to TRBJ2-7, with D perhaps TRBD2 (6 bases). V dropped 1 base and J dropped 6 bases, with 13 bases sitting between them. Germline V gives CDR1 SGHTA, CDR2 FQGNSA. The length of the CDR3 is 14 residues.

The chain uses TRBV4-3 and TRBJ2-7; the match to TRBD2 covers 9 bases. Germline CDR1 is LGHNA and CDR2 is YSLEER. CDR3 length: 16 residues. V dropped 3 bases and J dropped 3; count of bases not matched to a gene: 9. The CDR3 coding sequence is TGCGCCAGCAGCCAGAACCTAGCGGGGCCTATCTACGAGCAGTACTTC. Translated, it gives CASSQNLAGPIYEQYF.

The chain couples TRBV6-1 to TRBJ2-4; tentative D call: TRBD1 (5 bases). The CDR3 extends over 15 amino acids. Trimming cost V 10 bases and J 0 bases, with 16 bases left between them. Germline-derived CDR1 and CDR2 are MNHNS and SASEGT. For the CDR3, the DNA is TGTGCCACCGTTGACAGAATAATAGCCAAAAACATTCAGTACTTC. Its protein is CATVDRIIAKNIQYF.

This chain connects TRBV5-4 to TRBJ1-1; TRBD1 matches at 11 bases. CDR1 is SGHNT and CDR2 is YYREEE in the germline V gene (reference sequence). This CDR3 contains 15 residues. The V segment lost 5 bases and the J segment 3 bases; nucleotides outside the gene matches: 6. The CDR3 DNA sequence: TGTGCCAGCAGTTCAAGGGACAGGGGGTACACTGAAGCTTTCTTT. This translates into CASSSRDRGYTEAFF.

The gene calls are TRBV5-4 and TRBJ2-5, with D tentatively TRBD1 (6 bases). Germline V gene sequence: CDR1 SGHNT, CDR2 YYREEE (reference sequence). This CDR3 contains 13 residues. V was trimmed by 4 bases and J by 4 bases, leaving 11 bases between them. The CDR3 nucleotides are TGTGCCAGCAGCCCCAGACAGGCAGAGACCCAGTACTTC. This translates into CASSPRQAETQYF. Full variable domain (rest looked up from reference TRBV5-4 and TRBJ2-5): ETGVTQSPTHLIKTRGQQVTLRCSSQSGHNTVSWYQQALGQGPQFIFQYYREEENGRGNFPPRFSGLQFPNYSSELNVNALELDDSALYLCASSPRQAETQYFGPGTRLLVL.

About this clone itself: Mismatch with germline at one junction end may stem from a read error. The chain has TRBV5-1 and TRBJ1-4; D remains unclear. The CDR3 is 8 residues long. Germline V CDR1 and CDR2: SGHRS, YFSETQ. Here the CDR3 DNA reads TGCGCCAGCAGCCCGGTAGTTTTT. Translating it yields CASSPVVF.

The gene calls are TRBV2 and TRBJ1-2; D perhaps matches TRBD1 (6 bases). Trimming removed 3 bases from V and 0 bases from J, with 11 bases in between. This CDR3 is 15 amino acids long. The V gene's germline CDR1 is SNHLY and CDR2 FYNNEI. In DNA form, the CDR3 reads TGTGCCAGCAGTGATTCAGGGGCACCTAACTATGGCTACACCTTC. Encoded protein: CASSDSGAPNYGYTF. Using reference TRBV2 and TRBJ1-2 for the parts outside the CDR3, the full variable domain is EPEVTQTPSHQVTQMGQEVILRCVPISNHLYFYWYRQILGQKVEFLVSFYNNEISEKSEIFDDQFSVERPDGSNFTLKIRSTKLEDSAMYFCASSDSGAPNYGYTFGSGTRLTVV.